What follows describes a single TCR beta chain. Amplified TCR beta CDR3 regions came from RNA transcripts. In the first-round RT-PCR of the TCR CDR3, the HTBI primer set was used. TCRdb reprocessed the multiplex PCR reads with MiXCR, giving one entry per CDR3 protein. The sample lists 340,000 or so distinct CDR3 sequences; around 17% were seen once. The CDR3 covers 20 residues. Germline V gene data show CDR1 as MNHNS and CDR2 as SASEGT. Trimming took 3 bases from V and 0 from J, leaving 24 bases between them. The entry originates in a study of T cells in Graves' hyperthyroidism and ophthalmopathy. Exclusion criteria comprised uncontrolled infection, other autoimmune disease, pregnancy or lactation. Used for diagnoses were clinical symptoms, serum thyroxine and TRAb, thyroid ultrasound and orbital computed tomography. PBMCs were derived from 9.5 to 10 ml fresh peripheral blood.

The sequenced sample was blood. The V call is TRBV6-1, the J call TRBJ2-1; D gene unclear. This clonotype was obtained from a man aged 25 to 40 with Graves' hyperthyroidism. CDR3 residues: CASSEIEARASLGSYNEQFF. The CDR3 bases are TGTGCCAGCAGTGAGATAGAAGCGAGAGCTAGTCTGGGCTCCTACAATGAGCAGTTCTTC.